What follows are 13 T cell receptor beta chains derived from one specimen sequenced in a study of T cells in Graves' hyperthyroidism and ophthalmopathy. RNA transcripts yielded amplified TCR beta CDR3 regions. TCR CDR3 regions were first amplified by RT-PCR with HTBI primers. TCRdb analysed the multiplex PCR reads with MiXCR anew, one entry per CDR3 protein. The repertoire holds roughly 400,000 distinct CDR3 sequences, more than 12% seen once, with approximately 29% in the top ten. The sequenced sample consisted of blood. The receptor source for this set is a man in his fifties or sixties with Graves' ophthalmopathy.

The table lists this clonotype with a few counts. The V gene is TRBV5-6, the J gene TRBJ2-3; D is possibly TRBD1 or TRBD2 (5 bases each). The CDR3 is 13 amino acids. Germline CDR1 and CDR2: SGHDT and YYEEEE. Trimming shortened V by 3 bases and J by 4 bases, and 9 bases separated the two germline ends. Written as DNA, the CDR3 is TGTGCCAGCAGCTCGCCGGGGCCAGATACGCAGTATTTT. Translation: CASSSPGPDTQYF.

This clonotype was recorded at least ten times. The CDR3 sequence: CASSDSGESSYEQYF. In DNA form, the CDR3 reads TGTGCCAGCAGTGATTCCGGGGAGAGCTCCTACGAGCAGTACTTC. The gene calls are TRBV2 and TRBJ2-7; possible D gene TRBD2, 5 bases. CDR1 SNHLY and CDR2 FYNNEI come from the germline V gene. This CDR3 has 15 residues. Trimming left V 3 bases short and J 0 bases short, with 12 bases between.

This chain uses TRBV11-2 with TRBJ2-5; 8 positions match TRBD1. The CDR3 consists of 15 residues. Germline V CDR1 and CDR2: SGHAT, FQNNGV. V dropped 4 bases and J dropped 4; count of bases not matched to a gene: 8. The CDR3 DNA sequence: TGTGCCAGCAGCTCCGGGGACAGGCCAGGAGAGACCCAGTACTTC. Translation gives CASSSGDRPGETQYF.

Ten or more counts support this clonotype. The chain combines TRBV3-1 with TRBJ1-3; the D gene is possibly TRBD1 (6 bases). V was cut by 4 bases and J by 1 base, with 17 bases left in between. The CDR3 consists of 17 residues. In germline, CDR1 is LGHDT, CDR2 YNNKEL (reference sequence). The CDR3 protein is CASSPTLGTGSGNTIYF. The CDR3 DNA is TGTGCCAGCAGCCCAACGCTGGGCACAGGGTCTGGAAACACCATATATTTT.

This clonotype has a count of ten or more. The V gene is TRBV20-1, the J gene TRBJ2-7, with TRBD2 matching 9 bases. After removal of 3 bases from V and 1 base from J, the junction contained 10 bases not matched to a gene. CDR3 length: 16 amino acids. Germline CDR1 DFQATT, CDR2 SNEGSKA (reference sequence). CDR3 bases: TGCAGTGCTAGCCCCCTAGCGGGAAGAAGTTCCTACGAGCAGTACTTC. This translates into CSASPLAGRSSYEQYF.

The rearrangement links TRBV6-1 to TRBJ2-7, with TRBD1 identical over 8 bases. Trimming cost V 6 bases and J 4 bases; bases outside gene matches: 11. There are 15 residues in the CDR3. Germline V gene lookup returns CDR1 MNHNS and CDR2 SASEGT. DNA of the CDR3: TGTGCCAGCAGGCGAAGGACAGGGAGAAATTACGAGCAGTACTTC. It encodes CASRRRTGRNYEQYF.

This clonotype was recorded many times. This sequence joins TRBV27 and TRBJ2-7; no clear D gene. CDR1 MNHEY and CDR2 SMNVEV come from the germline V gene (reference sequence). The CDR3 is 15 residues long. V was cut by 3 bases and J by 3 bases, with 15 bases left in between. The CDR3, as DNA: TGTGCCAGCAGTTTTCGGCCAAGCGACCTCTACGAGCAGTACTTC. Protein sequence: CASSFRPSDLYEQYF.

This clonotype showed up many times. This sequence joins TRBV10-3 and TRBJ2-3, with 7 bases that match TRBD1. This CDR3 has 16 residues. V gave up 6 bases and J gave up 5 bases; unmatched junction bases: 14. Germline V lookup: CDR1 ENHRY, CDR2 SYGVKD. DNA of the CDR3: TGTGCCATCAGGGGGTCTACAGGGGTCTCGGAAGATACGCAGTATTTT. Residues: CAIRGSTGVSEDTQYF.

This clonotype has ten or more counts. This sequence joins TRBV3-1 and TRBJ1-2; D perhaps matches TRBD1 (5 bases). Trimming stripped 2 bases from V and 7 bases from J, with 11 bases between. Germline V gives CDR1 LGHDT, CDR2 YNNKEL (reference sequence). This CDR3 has 13 amino acids. The CDR3 DNA sequence: TGTGCCAGCAGCCAAAGGGTTAGGGGTGGCTACACCTTC. Translation: CASSQRVRGGYTF.

V gene TRBV9 combines with J gene TRBJ2-1, with 8 nucleotides matching TRBD2. V was pared by 0 bases and J by 8 bases, with 7 bases of the junction left unmatched. CDR3 length: 15 amino acids. Germline V CDR1 and CDR2: SGDLS, YYNGEE. The CDR3 loop reads CASSVVPSGSHEQFF. The CDR3 region has the DNA TGTGCCAGCAGCGTAGTCCCTAGCGGGTCCCATGAGCAGTTCTTC.

This clonotype appeared many times. The CDR3, as DNA: TGTGCCAGCAGCCAAGATGGGACAGCCAGTGAAGCTTTCTTT. This encodes CASSQDGTASEAFF. The V gene is TRBV3-1, the J gene TRBJ1-1, with 7 positions matching TRBD1. V was pared by 0 bases and J by 7 bases, with 5 bases of the junction left unmatched. The length of the CDR3 is 14 residues. Germline CDR1 LGHDT, CDR2 YNNKEL (reference sequence).

This clonotype showed up just a few times. The gene calls are TRBV6-1 and TRBJ1-2, with D possibly TRBD1 on 6 matching bases. Germline CDR1 is MNHNS and CDR2 is SASEGT. CDR3 size: 15 residues. Trimming removed 6 bases at V and 5 bases at J, with 19 bases between. The CDR3 sequence: CASSRVTGMSYGYTF. Written as DNA, the CDR3 is TGTGCCAGCAGCAGAGTGACAGGAATGAGTTATGGCTACACCTTC.

This clonotype was seen at least ten times. The chain combines TRBV10-3 with TRBJ2-3, with 11 bases aligning to TRBD2. With V trimmed by 5 bases and J by 0 bases, 4 bases remained unmatched. Germline V gene lookup returns CDR1 ENHRY and CDR2 SYGVKD. CDR3 length: 16 amino acids. The CDR3 here is CAISPASGRSTDTQYF. The CDR3, as DNA: TGTGCCATCAGTCCGGCTAGCGGGAGGAGCACAGATACGCAGTATTTT.